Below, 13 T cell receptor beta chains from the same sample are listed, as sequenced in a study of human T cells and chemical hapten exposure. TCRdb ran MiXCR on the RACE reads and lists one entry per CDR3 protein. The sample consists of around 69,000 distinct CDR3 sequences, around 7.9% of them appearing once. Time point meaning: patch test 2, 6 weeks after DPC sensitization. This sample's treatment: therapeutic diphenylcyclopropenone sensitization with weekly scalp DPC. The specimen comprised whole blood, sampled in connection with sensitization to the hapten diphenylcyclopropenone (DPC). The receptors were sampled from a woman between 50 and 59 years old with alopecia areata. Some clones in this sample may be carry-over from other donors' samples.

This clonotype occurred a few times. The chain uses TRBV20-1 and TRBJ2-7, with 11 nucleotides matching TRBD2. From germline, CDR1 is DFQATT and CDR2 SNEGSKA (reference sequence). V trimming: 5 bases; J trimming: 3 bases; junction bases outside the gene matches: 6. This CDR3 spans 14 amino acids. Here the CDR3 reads CSAQLAGELYEQYF. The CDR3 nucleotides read TGCAGTGCTCAACTAGCGGGAGAACTCTACGAGCAGTACTTC.

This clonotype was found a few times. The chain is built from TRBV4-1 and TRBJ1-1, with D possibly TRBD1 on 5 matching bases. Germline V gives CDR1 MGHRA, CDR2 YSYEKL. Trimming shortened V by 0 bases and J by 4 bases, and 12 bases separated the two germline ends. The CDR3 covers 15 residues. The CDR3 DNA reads TGCGCCAGCAGCCAAGAAACGGGGCTCGGCACTGAAGCTTTCTTT. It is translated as CASSQETGLGTEAFF.

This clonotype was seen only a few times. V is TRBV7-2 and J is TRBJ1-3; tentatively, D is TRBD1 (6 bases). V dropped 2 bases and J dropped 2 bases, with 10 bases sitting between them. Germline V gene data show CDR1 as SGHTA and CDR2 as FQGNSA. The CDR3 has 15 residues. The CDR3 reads CASSLSRGAGNTIYF. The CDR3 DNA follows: TGTGCCAGCAGCTTATCAAGGGGGGCTGGAAACACCATATATTTT.

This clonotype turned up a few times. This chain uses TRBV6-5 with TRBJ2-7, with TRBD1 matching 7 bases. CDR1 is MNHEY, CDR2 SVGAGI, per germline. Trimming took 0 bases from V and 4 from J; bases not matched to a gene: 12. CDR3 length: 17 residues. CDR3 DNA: TGTGCCAGCAGTTACTCAGTTTACCCCGGGACAGCTTACGAGCAGTACTTC. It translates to CASSYSVYPGTAYEQYF.

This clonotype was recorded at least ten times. This CDR3 is CASSIGWTSGSSRSYEQYF. In nucleotides, the CDR3 is TGTGCCAGTAGTATAGGTTGGACTAGCGGGAGTAGTAGATCCTACGAGCAGTACTTC. V gene TRBV19 combines with J gene TRBJ2-7; 13 positions agree with TRBD2. The J segment lost 1 base and the V segment lost 1 base, leaving 10 bases of the junction unmatched. Germline assignment: CDR1 LNHDA and CDR2 SQIVND (reference sequence). The CDR3 is 19 amino acids.

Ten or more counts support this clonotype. In DNA form, the CDR3 reads TGTGCCAGCAGCTTGACCGATAACTATGGCTACACCTTC. The encoded protein is CASSLTDNYGYTF. The chain uses TRBV7-9 and TRBJ1-2; no clear D gene. The ends were cut back, 3 bases at V and 1 base at J, with 6 bases in the middle. The length of the CDR3 is 13 residues. Germline lookup yields CDR1 SEHNR and CDR2 FQNEAQ (reference sequence).

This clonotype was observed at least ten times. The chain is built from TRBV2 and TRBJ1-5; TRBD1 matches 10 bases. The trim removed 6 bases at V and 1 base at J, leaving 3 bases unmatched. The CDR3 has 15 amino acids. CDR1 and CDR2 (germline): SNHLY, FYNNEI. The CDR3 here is CASRGTGASNQPQHF. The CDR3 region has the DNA TGTGCCAGCAGGGGGACAGGGGCAAGCAATCAGCCCCAGCATTTT.

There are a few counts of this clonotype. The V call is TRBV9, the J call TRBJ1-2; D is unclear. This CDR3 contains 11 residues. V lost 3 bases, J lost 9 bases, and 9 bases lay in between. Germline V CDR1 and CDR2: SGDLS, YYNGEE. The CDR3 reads CASSDSVRYTF. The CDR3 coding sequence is TGTGCCAGCAGCGATTCAGTGCGCTACACCTTC.

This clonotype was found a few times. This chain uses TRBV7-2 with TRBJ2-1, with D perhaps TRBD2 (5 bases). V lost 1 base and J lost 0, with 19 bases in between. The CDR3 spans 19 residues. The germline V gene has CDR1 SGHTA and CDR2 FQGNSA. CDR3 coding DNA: TGTGCCAGCAGCTTAGATATAGGACTTCAGGCCGTCTCCTACAATGAGCAGTTCTTC. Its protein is CASSLDIGLQAVSYNEQFF.

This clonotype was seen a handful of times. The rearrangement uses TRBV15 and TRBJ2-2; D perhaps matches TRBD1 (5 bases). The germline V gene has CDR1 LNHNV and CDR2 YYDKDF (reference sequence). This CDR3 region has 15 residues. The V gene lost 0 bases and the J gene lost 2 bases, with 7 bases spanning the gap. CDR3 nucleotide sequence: TGTGCCACCAGCAGAGATAGGGGTAACACCGGGGAGCTGTTTTTT. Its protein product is CATSRDRGNTGELFF.

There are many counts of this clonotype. The DNA for the CDR3 is TGTGCCAGCAGTTTAGCGCGGAGCTCCTACGAGCAGTACTTC. Its protein is CASSLARSSYEQYF. This chain links TRBV12-3 or TRBV12-4 with TRBJ2-7; the D is unclear. Trimming shortened V by 0 bases and J by 0 bases, and 6 bases separated the two germline ends. The CDR3 has 14 residues.

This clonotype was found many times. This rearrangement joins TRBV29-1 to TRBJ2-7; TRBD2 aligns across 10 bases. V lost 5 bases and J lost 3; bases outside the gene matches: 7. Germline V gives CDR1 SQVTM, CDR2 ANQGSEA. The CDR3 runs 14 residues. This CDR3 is CSVLSGRAIYEQYF. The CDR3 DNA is TGCAGCGTTCTAAGCGGGAGGGCCATCTACGAGCAGTACTTC.

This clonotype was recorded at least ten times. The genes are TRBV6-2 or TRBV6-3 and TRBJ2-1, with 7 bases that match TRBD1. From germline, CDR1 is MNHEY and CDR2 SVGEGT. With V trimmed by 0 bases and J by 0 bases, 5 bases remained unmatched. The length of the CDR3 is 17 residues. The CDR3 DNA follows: TGTGCCAGCAGTTACTCACGAGGACAGGCCTCCTACAATGAGCAGTTCTTC. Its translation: CASSYSRGQASYNEQFF.